This TCR beta chain was captured by sequencing in a study of metastatic and nonmetastatic thyroid tumors (dated by TCRdb to about 2020). Background for the entire study: The researchers compared repertoires between peripheral blood samples and tumor or nodule tissue samples from patients with malignant or benign thyroid disease.

With respect to this clone: Its specific antigen is unknown. No base quality values were provided; no much bigger clone lies one nucleotide off.

The library was generated by PCR. Data came from an Illumina HiSeq 4000. High-throughput sequencing was used to profile the CDR3 region of the TCR beta-chain in every patient. The original methods were these. Drawing on CDR3 differences between clinicopathological groups, the researchers built a classifier meant to tell apart patients with distant-metastatic papillary thyroid cancer. To measure repertoire diversity the researchers used the Shannon index, while the Morisita-Horn index served to gauge how similar the tumor and blood repertoires were. TCRdb cleaned the public reads at Q25 with fastp, built clones with MiXCR and kept in-frame beta chains. None of the V and J calls come from the authors' own analysis; TCRdb made them. The sample table shows some 69,000 clones, and approximately 14% are seen once. The ten largest clones take up more than 6.5% of the sample. No patient had received any treatment before thyroid surgery. Using T-cell receptor beta sequencing, the study looked back at clinical samples from patients collected from about 2012 to 2018.

As encoded in the germline V gene (reference sequence), CDR1 is SGHAT while CDR2 is FQDESV. Counted from cysteine to phenylalanine, this CDR3 has 15 amino acids. The read is trimmed to its CDR3 DNA, 45 bases read in frame from base 1. V gives up 2 bases and J gives up 2 bases, and the segment between their germline ends measures 11 bases. What the work shows at the level of the full study, not this receptor alone: In both blood and tumor samples, malignant tumors were reported to have significantly higher TCR beta diversity than benign nodules.

The chain is assembled from TRBV11-1 and TRBJ2-3; the D gene is unclear. The receptor comes from a male donor with papillary thyroid cancer or a benign thyroid nodule (not recorded which). Some clones in this sample may be carry-over from other donors' samples. Sequenced input: blood. The sequenced DNA: TGTGCCAGCAGCTTAACCGCGGACCTCACAGATACGCAGTATTTT. It codes for CASSLTADLTDTQYF.